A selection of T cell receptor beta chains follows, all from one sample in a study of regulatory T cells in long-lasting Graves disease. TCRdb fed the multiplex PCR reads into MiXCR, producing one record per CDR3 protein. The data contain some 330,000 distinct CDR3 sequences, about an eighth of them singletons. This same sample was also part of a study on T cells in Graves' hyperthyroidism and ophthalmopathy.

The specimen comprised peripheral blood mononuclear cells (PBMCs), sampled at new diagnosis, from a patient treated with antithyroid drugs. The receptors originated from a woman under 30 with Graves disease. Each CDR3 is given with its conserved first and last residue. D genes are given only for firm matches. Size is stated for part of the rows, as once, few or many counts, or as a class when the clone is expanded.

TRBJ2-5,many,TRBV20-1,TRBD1,CSASTGGWGETQYF,TGCAGTGCTTCAACAGGGGGCTGGGGAGAGACCCAGTACTTC
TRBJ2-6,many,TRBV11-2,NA,CASSSRGQGGAGGANVLTF,TGTGCCAGCAGCTCCCGCGGACAGGGAGGGGCTGGAGGGGCCAACGTCCTGACTTTC
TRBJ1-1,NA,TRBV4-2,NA,CASSQASRSTEAFF,TGTGCCAGCAGCCAAGCAAGTCGTTCCACTGAAGCTTTCTTT
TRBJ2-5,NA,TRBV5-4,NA,CASSLEGPSAQYF,TGTGCCAGCAGCTTGGAGGGACCGTCGGCCCAGTACTTC
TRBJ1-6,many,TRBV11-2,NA,CASSLLSSYNSPLHF,TGTGCCAGCAGCTTACTTAGCTCCTATAATTCACCCCTCCACTTT
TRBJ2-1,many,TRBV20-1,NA,CSIQPYNEQFF,TGCAGCATACAGCCTTACAATGAGCAGTTCTTC
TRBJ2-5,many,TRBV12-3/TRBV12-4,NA,CASSLGIPETQYF,TGTGCCAGCAGTTTAGGGATACCAGAGACCCAGTACTTC
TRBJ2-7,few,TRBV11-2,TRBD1,CASSLDHRGAGSYEQYF,TGTGCCAGCAGCTTAGATCACAGGGGGGCGGGTTCCTACGAGCAGTACTTC
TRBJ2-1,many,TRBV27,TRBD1,CASSLYSHREGGHDEQFF,TGTGCCAGCAGTCTATACTCCCACAGGGAAGGGGGCCACGATGAGCAGTTCTTC
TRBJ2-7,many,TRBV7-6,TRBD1,CASSLPDRVGEQYF,TGTGCCAGCAGCCTCCCCGACAGGGTCGGCGAGCAGTACTTC
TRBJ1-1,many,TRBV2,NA,CASSVLHLARDDTEAFF,TGTGCCAGCAGTGTTTTGCATCTGGCCAGAGACGACACTGAAGCTTTCTTT
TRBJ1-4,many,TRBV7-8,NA,CASSLDRGKGEKLFF,TGTGCCAGCAGCTTAGATCGGGGGAAGGGTGAAAAACTGTTTTTT
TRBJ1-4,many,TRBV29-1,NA,CSVWALDHNNEKLFF,TGCAGCGTTTGGGCTTTGGACCACAATAATGAAAAACTGTTTTTT
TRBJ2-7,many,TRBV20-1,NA,CSARDQRQAPYEQYF,TGCAGTGCTAGAGATCAACGGCAGGCACCCTACGAGCAGTACTTC
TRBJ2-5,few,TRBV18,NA,CASSLPDESQETQYF,TGTGCCAGCTCATTGCCGGACGAGTCCCAAGAGACCCAGTACTTC
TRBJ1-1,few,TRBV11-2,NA,CASSLYFSWNTEAFF,TGTGCCAGCAGCCTTTACTTCTCCTGGAACACTGAAGCTTTCTTT
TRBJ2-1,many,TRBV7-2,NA,CAIVRGGSYNEQFF,TGTGCCATCGTGCGTGGGGGCTCCTACAATGAGCAGTTCTTC
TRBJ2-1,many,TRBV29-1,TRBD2,CSTLTSSNEQFF,TGCAGTACCCTGACTAGCAGCAATGAGCAGTTCTTC
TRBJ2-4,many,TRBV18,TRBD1,CASSPLGTGGAFGGQF,TGTGCCAGCTCACCGCTTGGGACAGGAGGCGCTTTTGGAGGACAATTC
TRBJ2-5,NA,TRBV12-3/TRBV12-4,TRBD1,CASSYFDRGQEETQYF,TGTGCCAGCAGTTACTTCGACAGGGGACAAGAAGAGACCCAGTACTTC
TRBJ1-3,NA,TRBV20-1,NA,CSAMRDTGSGNTIYF,TGCAGTGCTATGAGGGACACCGGCTCTGGAAACACCATATATTTT
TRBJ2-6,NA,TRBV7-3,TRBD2,CASSLISGDPGANVLTF,TGTGCCAGCAGCTTAATTAGCGGGGATCCTGGGGCCAACGTCCTGACTTTC
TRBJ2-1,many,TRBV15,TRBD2,CATSRGRGNEQFF,TGTGCCACCAGCCGCGGGAGGGGCAATGAGCAGTTCTTC
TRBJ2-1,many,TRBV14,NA,CASSQGYRGSSYNEQFF,TGTGCCAGCAGCCAAGGGTACCGGGGCAGCTCCTACAATGAGCAGTTCTTC
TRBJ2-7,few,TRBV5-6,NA,CASSLSTEQYF,TGTGCCAGCAGCTTGTCGACAGAGCAGTACTTC
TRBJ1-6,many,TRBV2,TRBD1,CASSRTGINSPLHF,TGTGCCAGCAGTCGGACAGGGATTAATTCACCCCTCCACTTT
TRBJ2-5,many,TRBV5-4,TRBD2,CASSGGTSQETQYF,TGTGCCAGCAGCGGAGGGACTAGCCAAGAGACCCAGTACTTC
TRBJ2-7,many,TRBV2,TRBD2,CATLAGRYEQYF,TGTGCCACCTTAGCGGGAAGGTACGAGCAGTACTTC
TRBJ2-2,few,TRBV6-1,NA,CASDEPTGELFF,TGTGCCAGCGACGAACCCACCGGGGAGCTGTTTTTT
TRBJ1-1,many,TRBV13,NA,CASSLSREVEAFF,TGTGCCAGCAGCTTGAGCAGGGAGGTTGAAGCTTTCTTT
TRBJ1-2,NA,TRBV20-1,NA,CSGPTDNYGYTF,TGCAGTGGACCGACGGATAACTATGGCTACACCTTC
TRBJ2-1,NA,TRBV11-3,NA,CASSFYARQARSSYNEQFF,TGTGCCAGCAGCTTCTATGCGCGACAGGCTCGGAGCTCCTACAATGAGCAGTTCTTC
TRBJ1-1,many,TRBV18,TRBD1,CASSPSTDRVTAFF,TGTGCCAGCTCACCGTCCACGGACAGGGTGACGGCTTTCTTT
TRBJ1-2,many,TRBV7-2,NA,CASSLVGDSNYGYTF,TGTGCCAGCAGCTTAGTCGGGGATTCTAACTATGGCTACACCTTC
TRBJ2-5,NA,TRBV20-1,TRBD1,CSASPGQGYGTQYF,TGCAGTGCTAGTCCAGGACAGGGTTATGGGACCCAGTACTTC
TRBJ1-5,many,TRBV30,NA,CAWEHGSNQPQHF,TGTGCCTGGGAACATGGGAGCAATCAGCCCCAGCATTTT
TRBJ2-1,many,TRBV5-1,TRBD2,CASSLPRLAPRHSYNEQFF,TGCGCCAGCAGCTTGCCCCGACTAGCCCCCCGACACTCCTACAATGAGCAGTTCTTC
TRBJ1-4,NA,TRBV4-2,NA,CASSQDLAAARRDEKLFF,TGTGCCAGCAGCCAAGATTTGGCAGCTGCAAGGCGGGATGAAAAACTGTTTTTT
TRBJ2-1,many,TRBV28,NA,CASSYNHEQFF,TGTGCCAGCAGCTACAATCATGAGCAGTTCTTC
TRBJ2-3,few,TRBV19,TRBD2,CASSDSGRGTDTQYF,TGTGCCAGTAGTGATAGCGGGAGAGGCACAGATACGCAGTATTTT
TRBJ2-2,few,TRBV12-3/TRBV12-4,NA,CASSLRGLNTGELFF,TGTGCCAGCAGTTTACGAGGGCTCAACACCGGGGAGCTGTTTTTT
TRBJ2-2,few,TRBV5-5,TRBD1,CASSLYRGPGELFF,TGTGCCAGCAGCTTATACAGGGGGCCCGGGGAGCTGTTTTTT
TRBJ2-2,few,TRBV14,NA,CASSPYPGELFF,TGTGCCAGCAGCCCATATCCCGGGGAGCTGTTTTTT
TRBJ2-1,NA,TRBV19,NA,CASSLKGEIVYNEQLF,TGTGCCAGTAGTCTCAAGGGCGAGATCGTTTACAATGAGCAGCTCTTC
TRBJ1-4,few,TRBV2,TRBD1,CASRARMTGFEVPRATNEKLFF,TGTGCCAGCAGAGCACGGATGACAGGGTTTGAAGTCCCGCGAGCAACTAATGAAAAACTGTTTTTT
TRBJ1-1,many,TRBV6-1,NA,CASTRTSLGTEAFF,TGTGCCAGCACCCGGACATCTCTGGGCACTGAAGCTTTCTTT
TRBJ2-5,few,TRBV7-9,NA,CASSSPVKETQYF,TGTGCCAGCAGCTCTCCAGTAAAAGAGACCCAGTACTTC
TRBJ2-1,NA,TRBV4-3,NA,CASSQSPWSAYNEQFF,TGCGCCAGCAGCCAGAGCCCATGGTCGGCCTACAATGAGCAGTTCTTC
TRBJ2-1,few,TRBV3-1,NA,CASSPRSNGGNEQFF,TGTGCCAGCAGCCCTAGGAGTAATGGAGGAAATGAGCAGTTCTTC
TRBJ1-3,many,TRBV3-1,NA,CASSHPNEAGNTIYF,TGTGCCAGCAGCCATCCCAACGAGGCTGGAAACACCATATATTTT
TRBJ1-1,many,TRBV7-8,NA,CASSLGGANTEAFF,TGCGCCAGCAGCCTAGGGGGGGCGAACACTGAAGCTTTCTTT
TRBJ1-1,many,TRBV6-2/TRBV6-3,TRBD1,CASRAEGARRTEAFF,TGTGCCAGCAGGGCTGAGGGGGCGCGACGCACTGAAGCTTTCTTT
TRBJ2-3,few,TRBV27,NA,CASREWREGTDTQYF,TGTGCCAGCAGAGAATGGCGGGAAGGCACAGATACGCAGTATTTT
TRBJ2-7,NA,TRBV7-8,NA,CASSFGDLGYEQYF,TGTGCCAGCAGCTTTGGGGACCTGGGTTACGAGCAGTACTTC